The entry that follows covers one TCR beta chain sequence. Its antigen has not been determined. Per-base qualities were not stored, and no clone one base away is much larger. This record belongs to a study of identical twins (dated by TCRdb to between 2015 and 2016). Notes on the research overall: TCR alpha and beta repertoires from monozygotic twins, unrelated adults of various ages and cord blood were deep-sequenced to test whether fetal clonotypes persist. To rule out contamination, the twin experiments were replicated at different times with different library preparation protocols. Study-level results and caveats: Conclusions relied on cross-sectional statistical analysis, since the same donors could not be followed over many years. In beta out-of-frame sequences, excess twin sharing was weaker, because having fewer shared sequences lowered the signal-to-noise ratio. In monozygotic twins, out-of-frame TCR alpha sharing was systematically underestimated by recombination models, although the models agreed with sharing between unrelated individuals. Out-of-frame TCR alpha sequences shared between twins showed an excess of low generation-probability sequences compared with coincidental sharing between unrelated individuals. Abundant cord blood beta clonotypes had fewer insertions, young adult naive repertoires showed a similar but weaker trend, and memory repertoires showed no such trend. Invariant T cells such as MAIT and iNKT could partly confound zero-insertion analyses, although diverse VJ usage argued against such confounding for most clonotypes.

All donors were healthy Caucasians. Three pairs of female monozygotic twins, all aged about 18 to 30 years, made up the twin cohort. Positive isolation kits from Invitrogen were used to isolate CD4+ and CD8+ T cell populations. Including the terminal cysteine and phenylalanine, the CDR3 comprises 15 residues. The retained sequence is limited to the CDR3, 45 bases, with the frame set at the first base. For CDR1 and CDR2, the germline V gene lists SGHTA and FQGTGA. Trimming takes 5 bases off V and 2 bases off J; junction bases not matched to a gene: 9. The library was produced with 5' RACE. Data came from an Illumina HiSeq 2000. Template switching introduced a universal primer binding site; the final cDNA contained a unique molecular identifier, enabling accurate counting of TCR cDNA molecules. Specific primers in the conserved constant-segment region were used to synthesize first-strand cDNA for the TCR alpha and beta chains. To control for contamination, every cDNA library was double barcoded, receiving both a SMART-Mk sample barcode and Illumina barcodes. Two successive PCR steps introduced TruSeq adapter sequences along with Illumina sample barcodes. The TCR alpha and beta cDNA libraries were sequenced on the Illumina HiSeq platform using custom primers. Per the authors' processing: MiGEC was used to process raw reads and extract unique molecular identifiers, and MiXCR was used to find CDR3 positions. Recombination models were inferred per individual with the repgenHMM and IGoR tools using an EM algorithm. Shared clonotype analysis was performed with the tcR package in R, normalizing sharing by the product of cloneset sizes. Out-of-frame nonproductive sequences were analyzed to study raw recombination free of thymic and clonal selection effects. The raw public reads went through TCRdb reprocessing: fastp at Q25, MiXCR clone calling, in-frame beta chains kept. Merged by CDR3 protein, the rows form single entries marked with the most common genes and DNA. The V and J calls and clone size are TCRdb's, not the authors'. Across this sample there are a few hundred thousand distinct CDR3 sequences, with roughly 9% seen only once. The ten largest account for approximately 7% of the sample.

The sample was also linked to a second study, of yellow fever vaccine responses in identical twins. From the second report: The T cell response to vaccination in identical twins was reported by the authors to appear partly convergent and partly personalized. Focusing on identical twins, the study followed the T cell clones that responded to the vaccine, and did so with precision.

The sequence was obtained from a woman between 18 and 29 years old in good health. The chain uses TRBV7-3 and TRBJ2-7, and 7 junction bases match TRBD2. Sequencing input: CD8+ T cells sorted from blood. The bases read TGTGCCAGCAGCCCGACTAGCCACCCTCCCTACGAGCAGTACTTC. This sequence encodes CASSPTSHPPYEQYF.